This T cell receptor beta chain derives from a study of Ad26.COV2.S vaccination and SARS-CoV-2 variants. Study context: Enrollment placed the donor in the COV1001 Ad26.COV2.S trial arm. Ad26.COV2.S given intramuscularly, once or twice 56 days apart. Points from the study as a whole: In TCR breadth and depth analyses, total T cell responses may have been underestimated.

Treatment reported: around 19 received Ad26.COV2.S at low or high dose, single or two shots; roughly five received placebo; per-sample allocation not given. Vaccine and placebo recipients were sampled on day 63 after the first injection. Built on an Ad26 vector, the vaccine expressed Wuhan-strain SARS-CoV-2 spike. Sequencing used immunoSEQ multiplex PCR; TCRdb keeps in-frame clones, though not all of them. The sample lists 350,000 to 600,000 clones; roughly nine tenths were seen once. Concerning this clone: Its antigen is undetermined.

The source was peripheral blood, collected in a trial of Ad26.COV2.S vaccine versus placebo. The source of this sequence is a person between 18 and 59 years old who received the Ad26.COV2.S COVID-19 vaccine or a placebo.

Written as DNA, the CDR3 is TGTGCCAGCTCGTCGGGACCGCGATCCTCCTACGAGCAGTACTTC. Its protein is CASSSGPRSSYEQYF. The V and J genes are TRBV18 and TRBJ2-7, with D possibly called TRBD1 or TRBD2 (5 bases each). Trimming stripped 6 bases from V and 0 bases from J, with 15 bases between. Germline-derived CDR1 and CDR2 are KGHSH and LQKENI. This CDR3 comprises 15 residues.